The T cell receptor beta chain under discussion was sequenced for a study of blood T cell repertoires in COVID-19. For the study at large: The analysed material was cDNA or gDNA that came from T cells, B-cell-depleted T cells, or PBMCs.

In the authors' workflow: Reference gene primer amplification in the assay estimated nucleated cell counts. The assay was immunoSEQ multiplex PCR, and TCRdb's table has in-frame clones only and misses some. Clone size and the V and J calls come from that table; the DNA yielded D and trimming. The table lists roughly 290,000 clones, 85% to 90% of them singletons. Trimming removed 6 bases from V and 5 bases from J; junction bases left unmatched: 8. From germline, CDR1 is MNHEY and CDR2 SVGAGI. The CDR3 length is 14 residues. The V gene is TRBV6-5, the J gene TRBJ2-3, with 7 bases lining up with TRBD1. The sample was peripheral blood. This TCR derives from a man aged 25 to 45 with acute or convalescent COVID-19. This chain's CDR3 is CASRPRQGGDTQYF. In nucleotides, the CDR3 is TGTGCCAGCAGGCCTAGACAGGGCGGAGATACGCAGTATTTT.